The 27 T cell receptor beta chains in this list originate from one sample, sequenced in a study of blood T cell repertoires in COVID-19. Libraries were prepared by immunoSEQ multiplex PCR; TCRdb keeps only in-frame clonotypes and omits some of them. The table includes some 150,000 clones, about 89% detected once. Sequenced sample: PBMCs or T cells enriched from blood (not recorded which). The receptors shown here come from a woman aged 18-35 years who had recovered from COVID-19.

The chain employs TRBV5-8 and TRBJ2-7; no definite D call. This CDR3 has 16 amino acids. Trimming removed 4 bases from V and 0 bases from J, with 17 bases in between. CDR1 is SGHTS and CDR2 is YDEGEE in the germline V gene. CDR3 in DNA: TGTGCCAGCAGCCGAACCGGGTCCTTTAGCTCCTACGAGCAGTACTTC. Translated, it gives CASSRTGSFSSYEQYF.

The rearrangement links TRBV12-3 or TRBV12-4 to TRBJ2-5; no clear D. Trimming removed 3 bases at V and 5 bases at J, with 4 bases between. This CDR3 is 11 amino acids long. The CDR3 loop reads CASSFMETQYF. Here the CDR3 DNA reads TGTGCCAGCAGTTTTATGGAGACCCAGTACTTC.

This clone occurred once. The V and J genes are TRBV12-3 or TRBV12-4 and TRBJ1-1; D not certain. Trimming pared 3 bases from V and 1 base from J, leaving 6 bases between. The CDR3 length is 13 residues. The CDR3 nucleotides read TGTGCCAGCAGTTTGAAACAGAACACTGAAGCTTTCTTT. This encodes CASSLKQNTEAFF.

This clone was observed once. The rearrangement uses TRBV18 and TRBJ2-1; no firm D call. V gave up 2 bases and J gave up 9 bases, with 8 bases separating them. Germline lookup yields CDR1 KGHSH and CDR2 LQKENI. The length of the CDR3 is 12 residues. The CDR3 here is CASSPSFGEQFF. DNA for the CDR3: TGTGCCAGCTCACCAAGTTTCGGTGAGCAGTTCTTC.

The rearrangement uses TRBV7-3 and TRBJ2-3, with a possible D match to TRBD1 (6 bases). V shed 4 bases and J shed 4 bases, with 15 bases lying between them. The germline gives CDR1 SGHTA, CDR2 FQGTGA. CDR3 length equals 15 residues. CDR3 in DNA: TGTGCCAGCAGCTCTAGGGGTAAGGGGGCAGATACGCAGTATTTT. Residues: CASSSRGKGADTQYF.

V and J are TRBV30 and TRBJ2-3, with 11 bases that match TRBD2. This CDR3 comprises 15 residues. The V gene end was trimmed by 0 bases and the J gene end by 3 bases; junction bases not matched to a gene: 2. Germline lookup yields CDR1 GTSNPN and CDR2 SVGIG (reference sequence). DNA for the CDR3: TGTGCCTGGAGTGTAACTAGCGGGAGAACAGATACGCAGTATTTT. Its protein product is CAWSVTSGRTDTQYF.

V usage is TRBV5-1 and J usage is TRBJ2-7; the match to TRBD1 covers 9 bases. The length of the CDR3 is 15 residues. Trimming cost V 3 bases and J 0 bases; bases outside gene matches: 4. CDR1 is SGHRS, CDR2 YFSETQ, per germline. The chain's CDR3 is CASSSDRGPSYEQYF. CDR3 coding DNA: TGCGCCAGCAGCTCGGACAGGGGCCCCTCCTACGAGCAGTACTTC.

The V call is TRBV7-8, the J call TRBJ2-2; D is perhaps TRBD1 (6 bases). The CDR3 contains 14 residues. CDR1 and CDR2 from the germline V gene are SGHVS and FQNEAQ. V lost 3 bases and J 1 base, leaving 6 bases between the germline ends. CDR3 residues: CASSLTGNTGELFF. CDR3 in DNA: TGTGCCAGCAGCTTGACAGGGAACACCGGGGAGCTGTTTTTT.

CDR3 region: CASSEYRGGNTEAFF. Written as DNA, the CDR3 is TGTGCCAGCAGTGAATACAGGGGAGGTAACACTGAAGCTTTCTTT. The chain recombines TRBV6-1 with TRBJ1-1, with TRBD1 identical over 7 bases. The CDR3 is 15 residues long. V trimming: 2 bases; J trimming: 2 bases; junction bases outside the gene matches: 5. Germline-derived CDR1 and CDR2 are MNHNS and SASEGT.

Here the CDR3 reads CASSFMAGPYEQYF. CDR3 in DNA: TGTGCCAGCAGCTTTATGGCGGGGCCCTACGAGCAGTACTTC. V usage is TRBV7-3 and J usage is TRBJ2-7; possible D gene TRBD2, 6 bases. CDR1 and CDR2 from the germline V gene are SGHTA and FQGTGA. The CDR3 covers 14 residues. Trimming shortened V by 3 bases and J by 2 bases, and 11 bases separated the two germline ends.

This chain uses TRBV28 with TRBJ1-1; D gene unclear. V gave up 5 bases and J gave up 5 bases, with 18 bases separating them. The CDR3 loop spans 15 amino acids. CDR1 and CDR2 (germline): MDHEN, SYDVKM. The CDR3 is CASSPQEIWETEAFF. The CDR3 DNA reads TGTGCCAGCAGTCCCCAAGAGATTTGGGAGACTGAAGCTTTCTTT.

In its sample, this clone was seen a few times. V gene TRBV28 combines with J gene TRBJ2-3; 7 bases map to TRBD1. Germline-derived CDR1 and CDR2 are MDHEN and SYDVKM. V was clipped by 5 bases and J by 1 base; unmatched bases: 9. The CDR3 has 16 amino acids. The CDR3 protein is CASSRQQGVGTDTQYF. CDR3 bases: TGTGCCAGCAGTCGACAGCAGGGGGTCGGCACAGATACGCAGTATTTT. Together with reference TRBV28 and TRBJ2-3, the CDR3 gives the full variable domain: DVKVTQSSRYLVKRTGEKVFLECVQDMDHENMFWYRQDPGLGLRLIYFSYDVKMKEKGDIPEGYSVSREKKERFSLILESASTNQTSMYLCASSRQQGVGTDTQYFGPGTRLTVL.

The rearrangement links TRBV7-3 to TRBJ2-2, with 9 bases lining up with TRBD2. The CDR3 runs to 15 residues. V was pared by 5 bases and J by 7 bases, with 8 bases of the junction left unmatched. Per germline, CDR1 SGHTA and CDR2 FQGTGA. CDR3 loop: CASSPLLAGHGELFF. CDR3 DNA: TGTGCCAGCAGCCCCCTGCTAGCGGGACACGGGGAGCTGTTTTTT. The full variable domain, rest sourced from reference TRBV7-3 and TRBJ2-2, is GAGVSQTPSNKVTEKGKYVELRCDPISGHTALYWYRQSLGQGPEFLIYFQGTGAADDSGLPNDRFFAVRPEGSVSTLKIQRTERGDSAVYLCASSPLLAGHGELFFGEGSRLTVL.

The chain uses TRBV20-1 and TRBJ2-1, with 7 bases identical to TRBD2. The CDR3 extends over 14 amino acids. Germline V gene sequence: CDR1 DFQATT, CDR2 SNEGSKA (reference sequence). The V gene end was trimmed by 3 bases and the J gene end by 4 bases; junction bases not matched to a gene: 6. The CDR3 DNA is TGCAGTGCTAGTTTGGCGGGAGATTACAATGAGCAGTTCTTC. Encoded protein: CSASLAGDYNEQFF.

Of note for this clone: Germline and junction disagree at one end, which may indicate a read error. The rearrangement uses TRBV7-7 and TRBJ2-7; 8 nucleotides line up with TRBD1. Germline lookup yields CDR1 SSHAT and CDR2 FNYEAQ (reference sequence). The CDR3 consists of 16 residues. The DNA of the CDR3 is TGTGCTAGCAGCCTACACGGGACAGGACCACCATGCGAGCAGTACTTC. Its protein product is CASSLHGTGPPCEQYF.

The J gene is TRBJ2-1, the V gene TRBV5-3; 10 bases are a match to TRBD2. TRBV5-3 is an ORF, and what it does is uncertain. The CDR3 runs to 16 residues. Losses at the gene ends were 2 bases for V and 1 base for J; bases not matched to a gene: 3. This chain's CDR3 is CARSFVAGGSYNEQFF. The CDR3 nucleotides read TGTGCCAGAAGCTTTGTAGCGGGAGGTTCCTACAATGAGCAGTTCTTC.

The chain joins TRBV7-9 to TRBJ2-2, with D hard to call. Germline assignment: CDR1 SEHNR and CDR2 FQNEAQ (reference sequence). The CDR3 totals 14 residues. V lost 5 bases to trimming and J lost 1 base, with 8 bases between them. The CDR3 protein is CASSPPRNTGELFF. As DNA, the CDR3 is TGTGCCAGCAGCCCCCCGCGGAACACCGGGGAGCTGTTTTTT.

The V gene is TRBV30, the J gene TRBJ1-6; TRBD1 aligns across 9 bases. There are 13 residues in the CDR3. Per germline, CDR1 GTSNPN and CDR2 SVGIG (reference sequence). J was trimmed by 10 bases and V by 5 bases; bases with no gene match: 6. The CDR3 spells CAWAGTGSSPLHF. DNA of the CDR3: TGTGCCTGGGCCGGGACAGGGTCCTCACCCCTCCACTTT.

The CDR3 nucleotides are TGTGCCAGCAGTTTGGACAGGGCGTTGCAGTTCTTC. Its translation: CASSLDRALQFF. The rearrangement links TRBV6-5 to TRBJ2-1; TRBD1 matches 8 bases. CDR1 and CDR2 from the germline V gene are MNHEY and SVGAGI. This CDR3 comprises 12 residues. J was trimmed by 12 bases and V by 4 bases; bases with no gene match: 5.

The chain uses TRBV18 and TRBJ2-3; maybe TRBD2 (5 bases). With 2 bases removed from V and 2 bases from J, the gap between germline ends came to 8 bases. CDR1 KGHSH and CDR2 LQKENI come from the germline V gene. This CDR3 comprises 14 residues. Written as DNA, the CDR3 is TGTGCCAGCTCACCAAAGCGGACCACAGATACGCAGTATTTT. It encodes CASSPKRTTDTQYF.

J is TRBJ2-1 and V is TRBV14, with no clear D. The CDR3 is 15 amino acids. Germline V gives CDR1 SGHDN, CDR2 FVKESK. V dropped 0 bases and J dropped 3 bases, with 9 bases sitting between them. The CDR3 DNA sequence: TGTGCCAGCAGCCAAGAATTCCAGCGCTACAATGAGCAGTTCTTC. Translating it yields CASSQEFQRYNEQFF.

V is TRBV19 and J is TRBJ2-1; 11 bases fit TRBD2. CDR1 LNHDA and CDR2 SQIVND come from the germline V gene (reference sequence). CDR3 size: 17 residues. Trimming removed 3 bases from V and 4 bases from J; junction bases left unmatched: 8. The CDR3 protein is CASSMGPGLAAYNEQFF. The CDR3 DNA reads TGTGCCAGTAGTATGGGACCGGGACTAGCGGCATACAATGAGCAGTTCTTC.

The rearrangement uses TRBV7-9 and TRBJ2-5, with 7 positions matching TRBD2. This CDR3 has 16 amino acids. Germline V lookup: CDR1 SEHNR, CDR2 FQNEAQ (reference sequence). The ends lost 4 bases at V and 5 bases at J; junction bases unmatched: 13. CDR3 in DNA: TGTGCCAGCAGCTCCCCCCCTAGCGGACAAGAGGAGACCCAGTACTTC. Translation gives CASSSPPSGQEETQYF.

DNA of the CDR3: TGTGCCAGTAGTAGACAGGGCACTTCACACGAGCAGTACTTC. Protein sequence: CASSRQGTSHEQYF. The chain is built from TRBV19 and TRBJ2-7; 7 nucleotides agree with TRBD1. The CDR3 spans 14 residues. The V segment lost 4 bases and the J segment 5 bases; nucleotides outside the gene matches: 8. Germline-derived CDR1 and CDR2 are LNHDA and SQIVND (reference sequence).

This clone has just one count. The chain uses TRBV7-9 and TRBJ2-3; 9 positions agree with TRBD2. With V trimmed by 4 bases and J by 0 bases, 2 bases remained unmatched. The CDR3 length is 15 residues. Germline V gives CDR1 SEHNR, CDR2 FQNEAQ (reference sequence). For the CDR3, the DNA is TGTGCCAGCAGCTCTAGCGGGGCTAGCACAGATACGCAGTATTTT. Its protein product is CASSSSGASTDTQYF.

The genes are TRBV5-4 and TRBJ1-1, with 7 bases that match TRBD1. Germline V gives CDR1 SGHNT, CDR2 YYREEE (reference sequence). This CDR3 comprises 14 residues. Trimming cost V 2 bases and J 6 bases; bases outside gene matches: 7. The CDR3 sequence: CASSFRDRVSEAFF. DNA of the CDR3: TGTGCCAGCAGCTTCCGAGACAGGGTTTCTGAAGCTTTCTTT.

The chain is built from TRBV5-1 and TRBJ2-6; D might be TRBD1 (5 bases). Germline assignment: CDR1 SGHRS and CDR2 YFSETQ. This CDR3 region has 14 residues. The V gene lost 4 bases and the J gene lost 11 bases, with 16 bases spanning the gap. The CDR3, as DNA: TGCGCCAGCAGCCTCATGCAGGGATCACACGTCCTGACTTTC. Its translation: CASSLMQGSHVLTF.